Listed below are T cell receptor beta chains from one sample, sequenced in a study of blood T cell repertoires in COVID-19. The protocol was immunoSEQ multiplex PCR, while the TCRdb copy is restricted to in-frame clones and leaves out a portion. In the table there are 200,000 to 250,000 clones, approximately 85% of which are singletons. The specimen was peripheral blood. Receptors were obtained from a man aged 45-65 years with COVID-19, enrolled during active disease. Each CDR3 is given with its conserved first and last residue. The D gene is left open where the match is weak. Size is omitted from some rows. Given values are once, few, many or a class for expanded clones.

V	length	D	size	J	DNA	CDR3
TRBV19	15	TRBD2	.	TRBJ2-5	TGTGCCAGTAGTATGGGTAGCGGGGCCCAAGAGACCCAGTACTTC	CASSMGSGAQETQYF
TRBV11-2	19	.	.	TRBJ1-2	TGTGCCAGCAGCTTAGATCATTTCGGTCCAACCCCCTATAACTATGGCTACACCTTC	CASSLDHFGPTPYNYGYTF
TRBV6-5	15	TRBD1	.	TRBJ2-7	TGTGCCAGCAGTTACGGTGGACAGGGGACCTACGAGCAGTACTTC	CASSYGGQGTYEQYF
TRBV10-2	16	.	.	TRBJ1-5	TGCGCCAGCAGTGAGTTGTTGACCAGGGGTAATCAGCCCCAGCATTTT	CASSELLTRGNQPQHF
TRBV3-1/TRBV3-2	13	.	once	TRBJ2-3	TGTGCCAGCAGCCAAAGTGGCCGGGGGACGCAGTATTTT	CASSQSGRGTQYF
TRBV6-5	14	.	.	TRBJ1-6	TGTGCCAGCAGTTACCGGGGGAACAATTCACCCCTCCACTTT	CASSYRGNNSPLHF
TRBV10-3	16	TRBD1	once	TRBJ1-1	TGTGCCATCAGTGAGTTGGGGGGACAGGGGCGACGTGCAGCTTTCTTT	CAISELGGQGRRAAFF
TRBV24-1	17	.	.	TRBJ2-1	TGTGCCACCAGTGATCCGCCGGGGACAAGCTCCTACAATGAGCAGTTCTTC	CATSDPPGTSSYNEQFF
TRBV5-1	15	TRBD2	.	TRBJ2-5	TGCGCCAGCAGCTTAGTAGCGGGGAACCAAGAGACCCAGTACTTC	CASSLVAGNQETQYF
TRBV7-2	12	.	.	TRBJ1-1	TGTGCCAGCAGCCCGCTCCGGGTCGTAGCTTTCTTT	CASSPLRVVAFF
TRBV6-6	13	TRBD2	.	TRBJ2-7	TGTGCCAGCGGCCGGGGGGACTCCTACGAGCAGTACTTC	CASGRGDSYEQYF
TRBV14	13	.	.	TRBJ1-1	TGTGCCAGCAACCAACTCGGACAGAAAGAAGCTTTCTTT	CASNQLGQKEAFF
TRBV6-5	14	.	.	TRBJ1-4	TGTGCCAGCAGCCCCGGGGGGGAGCGAGAAAAACTGTTTTTT	CASSPGGEREKLFF
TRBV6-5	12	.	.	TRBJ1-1	TGTGCCAGCAGGCCGCGGAACACTGAAGCTTTCTTT	CASRPRNTEAFF
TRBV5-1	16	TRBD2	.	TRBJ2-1	TGCGCCAGCAGCTTGGTAGCGGGGGGCTCCTACAATGAGCAGTTCTTC	CASSLVAGGSYNEQFF
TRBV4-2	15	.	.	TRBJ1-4	TGTGCCAGCAGCCAACTTGGGCAGGGAGGCGAAAAACTGTTTTTT	CASSQLGQGGEKLFF
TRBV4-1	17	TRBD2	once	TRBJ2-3	TGCGCCAGCAGCCAAGAGGGGACTAGCGGGGGGGCAGATACGCAGTATTTT	CASSQEGTSGGADTQYF
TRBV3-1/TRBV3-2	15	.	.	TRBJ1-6	TGTGCCAGCAGCCTCGCTCTCCGGGGGAATTCACCCCTCCACTTT	CASSLALRGNSPLHF
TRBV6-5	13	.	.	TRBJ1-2	TGTGCCAGCAGCTACGGGACTATATATGGCTACACCTTC	CASSYGTIYGYTF
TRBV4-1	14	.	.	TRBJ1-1	TGCGCCAGCAGCCAAGGCAGGGAGAACACTGAAGCTTTCTTT	CASSQGRENTEAFF
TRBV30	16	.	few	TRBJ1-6	TGTGCCTGGAGTGTACCGACAGGCACCTATAATTCACCCCTCCACTTT	CAWSVPTGTYNSPLHF
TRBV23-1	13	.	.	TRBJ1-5	TGCGCCAGCAGCTGCGAGCCCGATCCGCCCCAGCATTTT	CASSCEPDPPQHF
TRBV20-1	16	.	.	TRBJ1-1	TGCAGTGCTAGTAAAAGAGGGTTGGGGGCGAACACTGAAGCTTTCTTT	CSASKRGLGANTEAFF
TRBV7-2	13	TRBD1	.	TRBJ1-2	TGTGCCAGCAGCTTGGACAGGGAGGGTGGCTACACCTTC	CASSLDREGGYTF
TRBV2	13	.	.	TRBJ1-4	TGTGCCAGCCGAAGGGGCTCTAATGAAAAACTGTTTTTT	CASRRGSNEKLFF
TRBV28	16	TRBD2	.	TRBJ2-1	TGTGCCAGCAGTTACCGGACTAGCTTATCCTACAATGAGCAGTTCTTC	CASSYRTSLSYNEQFF
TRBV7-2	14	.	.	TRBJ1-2	TGTGCCAGCAGCTTAGCGGGGGGTGTCTATGGCTACACCTTC	CASSLAGGVYGYTF
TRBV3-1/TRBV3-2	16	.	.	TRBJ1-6	TGTGCCAGCAGCCTCAGCCCAAGGGGCTATAATTCACCCCTCCACTTT	CASSLSPRGYNSPLHF
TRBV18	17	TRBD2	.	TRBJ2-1	TGTGCCAGCTCACCCCGACTAGCGGGGGGGTACTACAATGAGCAGTTCTTC	CASSPRLAGGYYNEQFF
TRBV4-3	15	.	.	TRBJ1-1	TGCGCCAGCAGCCAAGATCCCCGGGCGAGGGCTGAAGCTTTCTTT	CASSQDPRARAEAFF
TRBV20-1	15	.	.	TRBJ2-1	TGCAGTGCCAGTGGTGTCTCTACTTCCTACAATGAGCAGTTCTTC	CSASGVSTSYNEQFF
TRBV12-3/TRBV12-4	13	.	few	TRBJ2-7	TGTGCCAGCAGTTTTAGCAGCTCCTACGAGCAGTACTTC	CASSFSSSYEQYF
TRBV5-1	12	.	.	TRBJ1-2	TGCGCCAGCAGCTTGGCAGGGGATGGCTACACCTTC	CASSLAGDGYTF
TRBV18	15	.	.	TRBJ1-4	TGTGCCAGCTCACCGCAATCCGAGTATAATGAAAAACTGTTTTTT	CASSPQSEYNEKLFF
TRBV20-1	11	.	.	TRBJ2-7	TGCAGTGCTAGGGGACATCGGGAGCAGTACTTC	CSARGHREQYF
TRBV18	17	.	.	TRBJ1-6	TGTGCCAGCTCACCCGGGGGGCTTAAGGTCGATAATTCACCCCTCCACTTT	CASSPGGLKVDNSPLHF
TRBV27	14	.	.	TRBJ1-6	TGTGCCAGCAGTTTCTTCCAGATTAATTCACCCCTCCACTTT	CASSFFQINSPLHF
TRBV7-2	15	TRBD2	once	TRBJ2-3	TGTGCCAGCAGCTACGGACTAGCGGTCCCTAATACGCAGTATTTT	CASSYGLAVPNTQYF
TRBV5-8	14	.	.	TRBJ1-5	TGTGCCAGCAGCTCACTACACGGGTTTTGGTCCCAGCATTTT	CASSSLHGFWSQHF
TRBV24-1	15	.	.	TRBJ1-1	TGTGCCACCAGTGATTTGAGGGAGGTGGAGCCTGAAGCTTTCTTT	CATSDLREVEPEAFF
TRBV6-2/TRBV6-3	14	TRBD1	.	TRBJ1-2	TGTGCCAGCAGTCGGCCAGGGGGCGGCTATGGCTACACCTTC	CASSRPGGGYGYTF
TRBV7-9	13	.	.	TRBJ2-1	TGTGCCAGCAGCTTAAGCGGTTACAATGAGCAGTTCTTC	CASSLSGYNEQFF
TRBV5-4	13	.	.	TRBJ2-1	TGTGCCAGCAGCTTAGACACCAACAATGAGCAGTTCTTC	CASSLDTNNEQFF
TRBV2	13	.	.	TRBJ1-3	TGTGCCAGCAGTGAACAACAGACAAACACCATATATTTT	CASSEQQTNTIYF
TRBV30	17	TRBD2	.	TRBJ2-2	TGTGCCTGGAGTGTACGTGGCGGGGGACGGAACACCGGGGAGCTGTTTTTT	CAWSVRGGGRNTGELFF
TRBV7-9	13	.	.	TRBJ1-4	TGTGCCAGCAGCTTTTCACAGACTGAAAAACTGTTTTTT	CASSFSQTEKLFF
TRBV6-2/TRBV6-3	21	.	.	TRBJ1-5	TGTGCCAGCCGCCCGTTTGTTACCCCAAGACAGGAACTTTATAGCAATCAGCCCCAGCATTTT	CASRPFVTPRQELYSNQPQHF
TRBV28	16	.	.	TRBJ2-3	TGTGCCAGCAGTTCCTGGACATTAGGGTCTACAGATACGCAGTATTTT	CASSSWTLGSTDTQYF
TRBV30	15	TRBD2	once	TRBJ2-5	TGTGCCTGGAGGGGACTAGCGGGGGTAAAAGAGACCCAGTACTTC	CAWRGLAGVKETQYF
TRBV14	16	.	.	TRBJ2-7	TGTGCCAGCAGCCAAGATTTCCCCAGGGAAAGTAACGAGCAGTACTTC	CASSQDFPRESNEQYF
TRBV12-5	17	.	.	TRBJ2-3	TGTGCTAGTGGTTTTGGCGGGGGCCGAACTAGCACAGATACGCAGTATTTT	CASGFGGGRTSTDTQYF
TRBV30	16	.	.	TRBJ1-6	TGTGCCTGGAGCGTTTCTTTATTGGCCTCGAATTCACCCCTCCACTTT	CAWSVSLLASNSPLHF
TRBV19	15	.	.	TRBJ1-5	TGTGCCAGTAGTAATGGCAGGGTTGGGAATCAGCCCCAGCATTTT	CASSNGRVGNQPQHF
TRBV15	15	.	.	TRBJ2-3	TGTGCCACCAGCTCCCCCACAGGGATGCCAGATACGCAGTATTTT	CATSSPTGMPDTQYF
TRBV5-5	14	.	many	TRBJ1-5	TGTGCCAGCAGCACCAGGGATGGGAATCAGCCCCAGCATTTT	CASSTRDGNQPQHF